Listed below are T cell receptor beta chains from one sample, sequenced in a study of identifying expanded T cells in peripheral blood. The assay was immunoSEQ multiplex PCR, and TCRdb's table has in-frame clones only and misses some. Here the sample spans about 85,000 clones, about 88% being singletons. Sequencing was done on a sample of blood. The receptors here all came from a person aged 18 to 70 in good health. CDR3s include the opening cysteine and the closing phenylalanine or tryptophan. The order of the fields is clone size, CDR3 length, D gene, J gene, V gene, CDR3 DNA, CDR3 protein. A D gene is named only where the DNA matches it firmly. Clone sizes are given selectively: once, few, many, or a class where the clone is expanded.

size: .
length: 18
D: TRBD2
J: TRBJ2-5
V: TRBV4-2
DNA: TGTGCCAGCAGCCCCCAGACGGAACTAGCGGGAACACAAGAGACCCAGTACTTC
CDR3: CASSPQTELAGTQETQYF

size: .
length: 14
D: .
J: TRBJ1-1
V: TRBV19
DNA: TGTGCCAGTAGTATAGATCCGGGGAGGACTGAAGCTTTCTTT
CDR3: CASSIDPGRTEAFF

size: .
length: 15
D: TRBD2
J: TRBJ2-1
V: TRBV9
DNA: TGTGCCAGCAGCTTCTGGGGGGGTTCCTACAATGAGCAGTTCTTC
CDR3: CASSFWGGSYNEQFF

size: .
length: 14
D: .
J: TRBJ1-1
V: TRBV10-3
DNA: TGTGCCATCAGTGAATCGAGAGAGAACACTGAAGCTTTCTTT
CDR3: CAISESRENTEAFF

size: .
length: 13
D: .
J: TRBJ2-5
V: TRBV27
DNA: TGTGCCAGCAGGCCACTGGGGGCGGAGACCCAGTACTTC
CDR3: CASRPLGAETQYF

size: .
length: 14
D: .
J: TRBJ1-2
V: TRBV11-2
DNA: TGTGCCAGCAGCTCCGGACTGAGCTCCTATGGCTACACCTTC
CDR3: CASSSGLSSYGYTF

size: .
length: 13
D: .
J: TRBJ2-3
V: TRBV18
DNA: TGTGCCAGCTCTCCGGGACTTCACGATACGCAGTATTTT
CDR3: CASSPGLHDTQYF

size: medium-sized
length: 15
D: .
J: TRBJ1-5
V: TRBV28
DNA: TGTGCCAGCAGCCCCGCGGCGGGGGGCAATCAGCCCCAGCATTTT
CDR3: CASSPAAGGNQPQHF

size: .
length: 17
D: .
J: TRBJ2-3
V: TRBV7-3
DNA: TGTGCCAGCAGCTTGAAAAGGGCGGGACGGGGCACAGATACGCAGTATTTT
CDR3: CASSLKRAGRGTDTQYF

size: .
length: 15
D: .
J: TRBJ1-5
V: TRBV7-2
DNA: TGTGCCAGCAGCTTAGGGGTACAGCCTTATCAGCCCCAGCATTTT
CDR3: CASSLGVQPYQPQHF

size: .
length: 15
D: .
J: TRBJ2-2
V: TRBV19
DNA: TGTGCCAGTAGTATCCCATTCTACTACACCGGGGAGCTGTTTTTT
CDR3: CASSIPFYYTGELFF

size: .
length: 18
D: .
J: TRBJ1-1
V: TRBV21-1
DNA: TGTGCCAGCAGCAAATATACCGTAGGAGACCTCTTCTTATCTGAAGCTTTCTTT
CDR3: CASSKYTVGDLFLSEAFF

size: .
length: 14
D: .
J: TRBJ1-1
V: TRBV5-5
DNA: TGTGCCAGCAGCTGGAAACTTCAGAACACTGAAGCTTTCTTT
CDR3: CASSWKLQNTEAFF

size: once
length: 14
D: .
J: TRBJ2-3
V: TRBV27
DNA: TGTGCCAGCAGCCGCCCGACTGGGGGAGATACGCAGTATTTT
CDR3: CASSRPTGGDTQYF

size: .
length: 15
D: .
J: TRBJ2-7
V: TRBV11-2
DNA: TGTGCCAGCAGCTTAGAAGGGAACCCCTCCTACGAGCAGTACTTC
CDR3: CASSLEGNPSYEQYF

size: .
length: 12
D: .
J: TRBJ2-7
V: TRBV5-1
DNA: TGCGCCAGCAGCTTCAACTCCTACGAGCAGTACTTC
CDR3: CASSFNSYEQYF

size: .
length: 17
D: TRBD2
J: TRBJ2-7
V: TRBV7-2
DNA: TGTGCCAGCAGCCTAGAGGGTCTTTCGGGGGGGCGCAACGAGCAGTACTTC
CDR3: CASSLEGLSGGRNEQYF

size: .
length: 12
D: .
J: TRBJ2-1
V: TRBV6-5
DNA: TGTGCCAGCACTTCCCTGTTGGATGAGCAGTTCTTC
CDR3: CASTSLLDEQFF

size: few
length: 19
D: TRBD1
J: TRBJ1-1
V: TRBV5-1
DNA: TGCGCCAGCAGCTTGAAACGGGCACAGGGGGTTGGGTTGAACACTGAAGCTTTCTTT
CDR3: CASSLKRAQGVGLNTEAFF

size: .
length: 13
D: TRBD1
J: TRBJ1-2
V: TRBV6-5
DNA: TGTGCCAGCAGTTCCCACCGACAGGGCGGCTACACCTTC
CDR3: CASSSHRQGGYTF

size: .
length: 16
D: TRBD2
J: TRBJ2-7
V: TRBV13
DNA: TGTGCCAGCAGCTTGAGGACTAGCGGGAACTTCTACGAGCAGTACTTC
CDR3: CASSLRTSGNFYEQYF

size: .
length: 14
D: .
J: TRBJ1-2
V: TRBV5-5
DNA: TGTGCCAGCAGACCCAAGGACAGCTTCTATGGCTACACCTTC
CDR3: CASRPKDSFYGYTF

size: .
length: 13
D: TRBD1
J: TRBJ2-5
V: TRBV30
DNA: TGTGCCTGGGACCGGGACAGGCAAGAGACCCAGTACTTC
CDR3: CAWDRDRQETQYF

size: .
length: 16
D: TRBD2
J: TRBJ2-3
V: TRBV4-1
DNA: TGCGCCAGCTCGGGGAGCGGGACTAGCGCCCGTCATACGCAGTATTTT
CDR3: CASSGSGTSARHTQYF

size: .
length: 15
D: .
J: TRBJ2-1
V: TRBV4-1
DNA: TGCGCCAGCAGCCAAGTGGGGGGCGCTGGGAATGAGCAGTTCTTC
CDR3: CASSQVGGAGNEQFF

size: .
length: 17
D: .
J: TRBJ2-6
V: TRBV4-3
DNA: TGCGCCAGCAGCCAAGGGTTCCCTGAGTCTGGGGCCAACGTCCTGACTTTC
CDR3: CASSQGFPESGANVLTF

size: .
length: 11
D: .
J: TRBJ2-7
V: TRBV20-1
DNA: TGCAGTGCCCGAGAGTACTACGAGCAGTACTTC
CDR3: CSAREYYEQYF

size: .
length: 13
D: .
J: TRBJ1-2
V: TRBV5-1
DNA: TGCGCCAGCAGCTTGCAGGGGAACTATGGCTACACCTTC
CDR3: CASSLQGNYGYTF

size: .
length: 14
D: .
J: TRBJ2-3
V: TRBV15
DNA: TGTGCCACCAGCAGAGTTTCTGAGGCAGATACGCAGTATTTT
CDR3: CATSRVSEADTQYF

size: .
length: 17
D: TRBD2
J: TRBJ2-1
V: TRBV7-3
DNA: TGTGCCAGCAGCTCTACCACCGGGACTAGCGGCTACAATGAGCAGTTCTTC
CDR3: CASSSTTGTSGYNEQFF

size: .
length: 14
D: .
J: TRBJ1-2
V: TRBV28
DNA: TGTGCCAGCAGTTTATCCGGGCCACTGGGGGGCTACACCTTC
CDR3: CASSLSGPLGGYTF

size: .
length: 11
D: .
J: TRBJ2-1
V: TRBV29-1
DNA: TGCAGCGGGGACGGTAATAATGAGCAGTTCTTC
CDR3: CSGDGNNEQFF

size: .
length: 17
D: TRBD2
J: TRBJ2-4
V: TRBV7-9
DNA: TGTGCCAGCAGCCCGAGTTCCGGGACTAGCGGGAAGAACATTCAGTACTTC
CDR3: CASSPSSGTSGKNIQYF

size: .
length: 14
D: .
J: TRBJ2-2
V: TRBV9
DNA: TGTGCCAGCAGCGCGGGGTTGAACACCGGGGAGCTGTTTTTT
CDR3: CASSAGLNTGELFF

size: .
length: 15
D: .
J: TRBJ2-1
V: TRBV6-1
DNA: TGTGCCAGCAGTCCCCAAATTGGTTCCTACAATGAGCAGTTCTTC
CDR3: CASSPQIGSYNEQFF

size: .
length: 16
D: .
J: TRBJ1-2
V: TRBV30
DNA: TGTGCCTGGAGATGCAAGGGGGGTGCTCCTCTCTATGGCTACACCTTC
CDR3: CAWRCKGGAPLYGYTF

size: .
length: 13
D: .
J: TRBJ1-5
V: TRBV6-4
DNA: TGTGCCAGCAGTGACTCACCAGGTCAGCCCCAGCATTTT
CDR3: CASSDSPGQPQHF

size: .
length: 13
D: .
J: TRBJ1-4
V: TRBV6-6
DNA: TGTGCCAGCAGTCCCAGGGAGAATGAAAAACTGTTTTTT
CDR3: CASSPRENEKLFF

size: .
length: 17
D: .
J: TRBJ2-7
V: TRBV4-3
DNA: TGCGCCAGCAGCCAAGGTTTGGCGAGCTCGGCCTCCTACGAGCAGTACTTC
CDR3: CASSQGLASSASYEQYF

size: .
length: 17
D: .
J: TRBJ2-1
V: TRBV4-1
DNA: TGCGCCAGCAGCCAGGATGAGGCTAGGAGTTCGGTCAATGAGCAGTTCTTC
CDR3: CASSQDEARSSVNEQFF

size: .
length: 15
D: .
J: TRBJ2-7
V: TRBV5-1
DNA: TGCGCCAGCAGCCCCGTCCCCGGGGACTCCTACGAGCAGTACTTC
CDR3: CASSPVPGDSYEQYF

size: .
length: 15
D: TRBD1
J: TRBJ2-5
V: TRBV5-6
DNA: TGTGCCAGCAGCTCACCCGGACAGGGTGGTTGGACCCAGTACTTC
CDR3: CASSSPGQGGWTQYF

size: few
length: 14
D: TRBD2
J: TRBJ2-7
V: TRBV10-3
DNA: TGTGCCATCAGTACACTAGCGGGCAGCGCCGAGCAGTACTTC
CDR3: CAISTLAGSAEQYF

size: .
length: 11
D: .
J: TRBJ2-1
V: TRBV28
DNA: TGTGCCAGCAGTTTATGGGGTGAGCAGTTCTTC
CDR3: CASSLWGEQFF

size: .
length: 13
D: .
J: TRBJ2-7
V: TRBV10-3
DNA: TGTGCCATCGGTGGCAGGGGATCCTACGAGCAGTACTTC
CDR3: CAIGGRGSYEQYF

size: .
length: 15
D: .
J: TRBJ2-1
V: TRBV7-9
DNA: TGTGCCAGCAGCCCCTCCGGGACGGCCAACGATGAGCAGTTCTTC
CDR3: CASSPSGTANDEQFF

size: .
length: 15
D: .
J: TRBJ1-2
V: TRBV6-5
DNA: TGTGCCAGCAGTCCCTCCGGGGGGATCAACTATGGCTACACCTTC
CDR3: CASSPSGGINYGYTF

size: .
length: 13
D: TRBD2
J: TRBJ2-1
V: TRBV7-2
DNA: TGTGCCAGCAGCTTAGTCGGGAGGGATGAGCAGTTCTTC
CDR3: CASSLVGRDEQFF

size: few
length: 13
D: .
J: TRBJ1-2
V: TRBV28
DNA: TGTGCCAGCAGGGGGAGCTCAGGGGTTGGCTACACCTTC
CDR3: CASRGSSGVGYTF

size: .
length: 16
D: TRBD1
J: TRBJ2-7
V: TRBV5-1
DNA: TGCGCCAGCAGCTTGGGGGCCGGGACAGGCTCCTACGAGCAGTACTTC
CDR3: CASSLGAGTGSYEQYF

size: .
length: 13
D: .
J: TRBJ2-7
V: TRBV27
DNA: TGTGCCAGCTGGGACCTACTCAGGTACGAGCAGTACTTC
CDR3: CASWDLLRYEQYF

size: .
length: 15
D: TRBD2
J: TRBJ2-1
V: TRBV5-1
DNA: TGCGCCAGCAGCCGGACTAGCGGAAGGGAAAATGAGCAGTTCTTC
CDR3: CASSRTSGRENEQFF

size: .
length: 15
D: .
J: TRBJ2-3
V: TRBV11-2
DNA: TGTGCCAGCAGCTTCTTTGGGGGGGCCACAGATACGCAGTATTTT
CDR3: CASSFFGGATDTQYF

size: once
length: 15
D: TRBD2
J: TRBJ2-7
V: TRBV5-4
DNA: TGTGCCAGCAGCTTAGCTAGCGGGGGGGTCTACGAGCAGTACTTC
CDR3: CASSLASGGVYEQYF

size: .
length: 12
D: .
J: TRBJ1-2
V: TRBV7-2
DNA: TGTGCCAGCAGCTTAGATGAGAGCGGCTACACCTTC
CDR3: CASSLDESGYTF

size: .
length: 18
D: TRBD2
J: TRBJ2-1
V: TRBV27
DNA: TGTGCCAGCAGTACGGGAGGGCACAAGCAAGGTCCCTACAATGAGCAGTTCTTC
CDR3: CASSTGGHKQGPYNEQFF

size: once
length: 15
D: .
J: TRBJ2-7
V: TRBV27
DNA: TGTGCCAGCAGTTCCCCCTCCCGTGGGCCCTACGAGCAGTACTTC
CDR3: CASSSPSRGPYEQYF

size: .
length: 15
D: TRBD2
J: TRBJ2-3
V: TRBV28
DNA: TGTGCCAGCAGTTTTAGCGGGGCTAGCACAGATACGCAGTATTTT
CDR3: CASSFSGASTDTQYF

size: .
length: 15
D: .
J: TRBJ2-6
V: TRBV28
DNA: TGTGCCAGCGGGGGTCAGACCTCTGGGGCCAACGTCCTGACTTTC
CDR3: CASGGQTSGANVLTF